The clone carrying this T cell receptor (beta chain) was seen ten or more times. The antigen is unknown. TCRdb independently ran MiXCR on the multiplex PCR reads; one entry per CDR3 protein. The sample has more than 80,000 distinct CDR3 sequences, around 30% seen once. This sample was taken from a study of breast tumors, draining lymph nodes, adjacent tissues. General study findings and limits: Luminal-like breast cancer showed significantly higher tumor–nontumor repertoire similarity than basal-like.

This CDR3 has 16 residues. Germline loops: CDR1 SGHVS, CDR2 FNYEAQ. Deletions cut 0 bases from V and 4 bases from J, with 15 bases between. Samples came from axillary lymph nodes draining the breast cancer. The chain uses TRBV7-6 and TRBJ2-5; D is undetermined. Sequenced sample: axillary lymph node tissue. The origin of this receptor is a female donor with breast cancer. Some clones in this sample may be carry-over from other donors' samples. The CDR3 is CASSLAAGPPRETQYF. The CDR3 region has the DNA TGTGCCAGCAGCTTAGCCGCTGGACCGCCACGAGAGACCCAGTACTTC.